This entry lists 25 T cell receptor beta chains sequenced from one sample in a study of blood T cell repertoires in COVID-19. Generated by immunoSEQ multiplex PCR, the TCRdb table keeps only in-frame clones and is missing some. This table has about 140,000 clones, roughly 84% appearing once. The sequencing input was peripheral blood. The receptors originated from a man aged 25 to 45 with COVID-19, enrolled during active disease.

The chain links TRBV9 to TRBJ1-2, with unresolved D. The germline V and J ends were trimmed by 3 bases and 3 bases, with 6 bases remaining between them. The CDR3 has 12 amino acids. Germline CDR1 reads SGDLS; CDR2 reads YYNGEE. CDR3 loop: CASSEGDYGYTF. In DNA form, the CDR3 reads TGTGCCAGCAGCGAGGGAGACTATGGCTACACCTTC.

The rearrangement links TRBV9 to TRBJ1-6; TRBD1 aligns across 7 bases. Losses at the gene ends were 3 bases for V and 10 bases for J; bases not matched to a gene: 7. This CDR3 is 14 amino acids long. Germline CDR1 SGDLS, CDR2 YYNGEE. CDR3 amino acids: CASSATGNGSPLHF. Here the CDR3 DNA reads TGTGCCAGCAGCGCGACAGGGAATGGGTCACCCCTCCACTTT.

This chain uses TRBV28 with TRBJ1-2, with 7 bases aligning to TRBD1. Germline V gene lookup returns CDR1 MDHEN and CDR2 SYDVKM. The CDR3 is made up of 14 amino acids. The junction had 7 bases not matched to a gene; V was cut back by 5 bases and J by 4 bases. The CDR3 is CASSPTDRTYGYTF. In DNA, the CDR3 is TGTGCCAGCAGTCCCACGGACAGGACCTATGGCTACACCTTC.

V gene TRBV28 combines with J gene TRBJ1-5; TRBD1 is a possible D gene (6 bases). Germline V gene sequence: CDR1 MDHEN, CDR2 SYDVKM. Trimming cost V 7 bases and J 0 bases, with 10 bases left between them. CDR3 length equals 14 residues. The CDR3 sequence is CASTDRYSNQPQHF. The DNA for the CDR3 is TGTGCCAGCACCGACAGGTATAGCAATCAGCCCCAGCATTTT. The whole variable domain, filled in from reference TRBV28 and TRBJ1-5, reads DVKVTQSSRYLVKRTGEKVFLECVQDMDHENMFWYRQDPGLGLRLIYFSYDVKMKEKGDIPEGYSVSREKKERFSLILESASTNQTSMYLCASTDRYSNQPQHFGDGTRLSIL.

This chain uses TRBV10-3 with TRBJ1-1; D not certain. The ends were cut back, 2 bases at V and 4 bases at J, with 11 bases in the middle. Per the germline V gene, CDR1 is ENHRY and CDR2 is SYGVKD. The CDR3 is made up of 14 amino acids. CDR3 residues: CAISESSVSTEAFF. CDR3 coding DNA: TGTGCCATCAGTGAGAGCTCGGTGAGCACTGAAGCTTTCTTT.

This chain uses TRBV5-4 with TRBJ2-3; TRBD1 matches at 8 bases. Germline V lookup: CDR1 SGHNT, CDR2 YYREEE (reference sequence). Germline trimming cut 5 bases from V and 1 base from J; bases unmatched to any gene: 6. This CDR3 spans 15 amino acids. Here the CDR3 DNA reads TGTGCCAGCAGTTACGGACAGGGTGGCACAGATACGCAGTATTTT. Its protein product is CASSYGQGGTDTQYF.

This chain links TRBV30 with TRBJ2-3; a possible D gene is TRBD2 (5 bases). The CDR3 runs 14 residues. The germline CDR1 and CDR2 sequences are GTSNPN and SVGIG (reference sequence). V gave up 0 bases and J gave up 7 bases, with 14 bases separating them. As DNA, the CDR3 is TGTGCCTGGAGTGTGGGCGGGCTCTCCCATACGCAGTATTTT. Encoded protein: CAWSVGGLSHTQYF. Full variable domain (remainder filled in from reference TRBV30 and TRBJ2-3): SQTIHQWPATLVQPVGSPLSLECTVEGTSNPNLYWYRQAAGRGLQLLFYSVGIGQISSEVPQNLSASRPQDRQFILSSKKLLLSDSGFYLCAWSVGGLSHTQYFGPGTRLTVL.

V and J are TRBV6-6 and TRBJ2-7, with D possibly TRBD2 on 6 matching bases. CDR1 and CDR2 (germline): MNHNY, SVGAGI (reference sequence). Trimming stripped 5 bases from V and 2 bases from J, with 16 bases between. The CDR3 length is 15 residues. The CDR3 coding sequence is TGTGCCAGCAGTGTCTCGGGAGAACGGGCCTACGAGCAGTACTTC. It specifies CASSVSGERAYEQYF.

This clone came up many times. The CDR3 region is CASSITGRLGGQPQHF. CDR3 DNA: TGTGCCAGTAGTATCACAGGGCGCCTGGGGGGGCAGCCCCAGCATTTT. This chain uses TRBV19 with TRBJ1-5, with D maybe TRBD1 (6 bases). CDR1 and CDR2 from the germline V gene are LNHDA and SQIVND (reference sequence). V gave up 3 bases and J gave up 7 bases, with 19 bases separating them. This CDR3 has 16 amino acids.

This rearrangement joins TRBV5-5 to TRBJ1-2; D possibly corresponds to TRBD1 (6 bases). The germline CDR1 and CDR2 sequences are SGHKS and YYEKEE (reference sequence). This CDR3 spans 13 amino acids. V gave up 5 bases and J gave up 6 bases, with 14 bases separating them. CDR3 loop: CASRPGVTNGYTF. The CDR3 DNA follows: TGTGCCAGCAGGCCAGGGGTAACTAATGGCTACACCTTC. Together with reference TRBV5-5 and TRBJ1-2, the CDR3 gives the full variable domain: DAGVTQSPTHLIKTRGQQVTLRCSPISGHKSVSWYQQVLGQGPQFIFQYYEKEERGRGNFPDRFSARQFPNYSSELNVNALLLGDSALYLCASRPGVTNGYTFGSGTRLTVV.

The sample holds a few counts of this clone. The rearrangement joins TRBV6-5 to TRBJ1-1; D gene unclear. Germline lookup yields CDR1 MNHEY and CDR2 SVGAGI. The CDR3 totals 13 residues. With 7 bases removed from V and 4 bases from J, the gap between germline ends came to 13 bases. The CDR3 loop is CASTSPGGTEAFF. The CDR3 nucleotides are TGTGCCAGCACAAGCCCAGGTGGCACTGAAGCTTTCTTT.

The chain links TRBV28 to TRBJ2-1, with D uncertain. V was pared by 6 bases and J by 0 bases, with 12 bases between. Germline CDR1 and CDR2: MDHEN and SYDVKM. CDR3 length equals 15 residues. CDR3 DNA sequence: TGTGCCAGCAGGCCCCTTGCTAGCTCCTACAATGAGCAGTTCTTC. It is translated as CASRPLASSYNEQFF.

This chain uses TRBV10-1 with TRBJ2-7; 10 bases match TRBD2. Germline V lookup: CDR1 WNHNN, CDR2 SYGVQD (reference sequence). Trimming cost V 4 bases and J 2 bases; bases outside gene matches: 2. The CDR3 has 14 residues. This chain's CDR3 is CASSGLAGAYEQYF. The CDR3 bases are TGCGCCAGCAGTGGACTAGCGGGTGCCTACGAGCAGTACTTC.

V usage is TRBV19 and J usage is TRBJ1-2; maybe TRBD1 (5 bases). This CDR3 region has 14 residues. Between the trimmed V and J ends, which lost 7 bases and 2 bases, there was a span of 14 bases. Germline CDR1 reads LNHDA; CDR2 reads SQIVND (reference sequence). DNA of the CDR3: TGTGCCAGTACTCTCACGGGGGGGAACTATGGCTACACCTTC. As protein: CASTLTGGNYGYTF.

The chain couples TRBV11-2 to TRBJ1-4, with TRBD1 as a possible D gene (5 bases). Germline values: CDR1 SGHAT, CDR2 FQNNGV. The length of the CDR3 is 15 residues. The ends were cut back, 4 bases at V and 5 bases at J, with 14 bases in the middle. CDR3 sequence: CASSSGQVVNEKLFF. In DNA, the CDR3 is TGTGCCAGCAGCTCAGGGCAGGTGGTCAATGAAAAACTGTTTTTT.

This chain joins TRBV4-1 and TRBJ1-5; TRBD1 agrees at 8 bases. CDR1 MGHRA and CDR2 YSYEKL come from the germline V gene. The CDR3 contains 16 residues. V shed 3 bases, J shed 1 base, and the junction held 5 bases outside the gene matches. The CDR3 region is CASSHGDRRSNQPQHF. Here the CDR3 DNA reads TGCGCCAGCAGCCACGGGGACAGGAGAAGCAATCAGCCCCAGCATTTT.

V gene TRBV6-5 combines with J gene TRBJ1-1, with a possible D match to TRBD1 (6 bases). Per germline, CDR1 MNHEY and CDR2 SVGAGI. V shed 6 bases and J shed 6 bases, with 17 bases lying between them. This CDR3 has 14 residues. The CDR3 loop is CASRPDRFVAEAFF. The CDR3 DNA sequence: TGTGCCAGCAGACCCGACAGGTTTGTCGCTGAAGCTTTCTTT.

This clone was found a few times. The J gene is TRBJ1-6, the V gene TRBV3-1 (or the pseudogene TRBV3-2); perhaps TRBD1 as D (5 bases). The CDR3 spans 14 residues. Between the trimmed V and J ends, which lost 5 bases and 10 bases, there was a span of 15 bases. CDR1 and CDR2 (germline): LGHDT, YNNKEL (reference sequence). This CDR3 reads CASSEQAGPSPLHF. The CDR3 coding sequence is TGTGCCAGCAGCGAACAGGCAGGGCCCTCACCCCTCCACTTT.

The rearrangement uses TRBV6-6 and TRBJ2-1, with 11 bases matching TRBD2. With V trimmed by 6 bases and J by 4 bases, 5 bases remained unmatched. There are 15 residues in the CDR3. CDR1 and CDR2 (germline): MNHNY, SVGAGI (reference sequence). CDR3 loop: CASRPTSGSYNEQFF. The CDR3 DNA reads TGTGCCAGCAGGCCCACTAGCGGGAGTTACAATGAGCAGTTCTTC.

The chain joins TRBV4-3 to TRBJ1-2; possible D gene TRBD1, 6 bases. With 4 bases removed from V and 3 bases from J, the gap between germline ends came to 18 bases. Germline V gene data show CDR1 as LGHNA and CDR2 as YSLEER. CDR3 length: 16 residues. In nucleotides, the CDR3 is TGCGCCAGCAGCCGGGACACCATAAAGGGAGACTATGGCTACACCTTC. Its protein is CASSRDTIKGDYGYTF.

As DNA, the CDR3 is TGTGCCAGCAGTTCCTTGGACAGGCGGAGCGGAAACACCATATATTTT. This encodes CASSSLDRRSGNTIYF. V is TRBV27 and J is TRBJ1-3, with 7 nucleotides matching TRBD1. V shed 4 bases, J shed 4 bases, and the junction held 10 bases outside the gene matches. The CDR3 is 16 residues long. The germline V gene encodes CDR1 MNHEY and CDR2 SMNVEV (reference sequence).

The chain combines TRBV15 with TRBJ2-7; tentative D call: TRBD2 (6 bases). This CDR3 is 14 amino acids long. The V end lost 3 bases, the J end lost 3 bases, and 12 bases lay between the germline ends. Germline values: CDR1 LNHNV, CDR2 YYDKDF (reference sequence). In DNA form, the CDR3 reads TGTGCCACCAGCAGGACTGCGGGGAGCTACGAGCAGTACTTC. Its protein product is CATSRTAGSYEQYF.

This chain links TRBV7-3 with TRBJ2-1; no clear D. V gave up 5 bases and J gave up 10 bases, with 15 bases separating them. The germline gives CDR1 SGHTA, CDR2 FQGTGA. The CDR3 spans 13 residues. CDR3 sequence (DNA): TGTGCCAGCAGCACGACTGGTGTTGGGGAGCAGTTCTTC. This gives the protein CASSTTGVGEQFF.

The rearrangement links TRBV6-4 to TRBJ2-1, with TRBD1 as a possible D gene (6 bases). The CDR3 length is 12 residues. V lost 8 bases to trimming and J lost 4 bases, with 9 bases between them. CDR1 is MRHNA, CDR2 SNTAGT, per germline. For the CDR3, the DNA is TGTGCCAGCGGGGACACTTACAATGAGCAGTTCTTC. Amino acids: CASGDTYNEQFF.

This clone occurred once. This chain joins TRBV6-5 and TRBJ2-1; D gene ambiguous. This CDR3 spans 12 amino acids. Trimming removed 0 bases from V and 13 bases from J, with 10 bases in between. CDR1 and CDR2 from the germline V gene are MNHEY and SVGAGI. Here the CDR3 DNA reads TGTGCCAGCAGTTACTCGGCAGGTCCCCAGTTCTTC. Protein sequence: CASSYSAGPQFF.